Shown below are 27 T cell receptor beta chains from a single sample sequenced in a study of T cells in Graves' hyperthyroidism and ophthalmopathy. The source material, RNA transcripts, was used to amplify TCR beta CDR3 regions. The HTBI primer set drove a first-round RT-PCR of the TCR CDR3. Using its own MiXCR run on the multiplex PCR reads, TCRdb lists one record per CDR3 protein. Of hundreds of thousands of distinct CDR3 sequences listed, under 25% are singletons. Sample: blood. The receptors derive from a young man with Graves' ophthalmopathy.

This clonotype was detected only a few times. V gene TRBV6-1 combines with J gene TRBJ2-7; the D gene could be TRBD1 or TRBD2 (5 bases each). This CDR3 spans 14 amino acids. V gave up 9 bases and J gave up 6 bases, with 21 bases separating them. The germline V gene has CDR1 MNHNS and CDR2 SASEGT. The CDR3 DNA is TGTGCCAGTCTCCGGGACCCATCTTCATCCGAGCAGTACTTC. Amino acid sequence: CASLRDPSSSEQYF.

This chain links TRBV19 with TRBJ2-7, with TRBD1 matching over 7 bases. V shed 3 bases, J shed 3 bases, and the junction held 8 bases outside the gene matches. In germline, CDR1 is LNHDA, CDR2 SQIVND (reference sequence). This CDR3 has 15 amino acids. The CDR3 loop reads CASSIRTGDRYEQYF. The DNA of the CDR3 is TGTGCCAGTAGTATCCGAACAGGGGATCGCTACGAGCAGTACTTC.

V is TRBV6-1 and J is TRBJ2-3; TRBD2 matches at 8 bases. CDR1 and CDR2 from the germline V gene are MNHNS and SASEGT. The CDR3 spans 14 residues. Losses at the gene ends were 5 bases for V and 3 bases for J; bases not matched to a gene: 4. The CDR3 coding sequence is TGTGCCAGCAGTAGCGGGAGTGAGACAGATACGCAGTATTTT. This gives the protein CASSSGSETDTQYF.

The rearrangement joins TRBV30 to TRBJ2-3, with D possibly matching TRBD2 (6 bases). The CDR3 runs to 14 residues. Trimming removed 1 base at V and 10 bases at J, with 18 bases between. CDR1 GTSNPN and CDR2 SVGIG come from the germline V gene (reference sequence). CDR3 in amino acids: CAWSEGSWDSSQYF. CDR3 in DNA: TGTGCCTGGAGTGAGGGTAGCTGGGACTCTTCGCAGTATTTT.

This clonotype was detected a few times. This chain connects TRBV6-2 or TRBV6-3 to TRBJ2-2, with D possibly TRBD2 on 6 matching bases. The CDR3 consists of 15 residues. Germline V gives CDR1 MNHEY, CDR2 SVGEGT. V was clipped by 6 bases and J by 4 bases, with 15 bases between them. The CDR3, as DNA: TGTGCCAGCAGCCCTGGAGGGCTGCTCACCGGGGAGCTGTTTTTT. Amino acid sequence: CASSPGGLLTGELFF.

This clonotype was counted at least ten times. This chain connects TRBV20-1 to TRBJ1-5, with D possibly TRBD1 on 5 matching bases. This CDR3 comprises 13 residues. Trimming cost V 3 bases and J 5 bases, with 11 bases left between them. The germline CDR1 and CDR2 sequences are DFQATT and SNEGSKA (reference sequence). The CDR3 is CSARATADQPQHF. The CDR3 DNA is TGCAGTGCTAGGGCGACAGCAGATCAGCCCCAGCATTTT.

V gene TRBV20-1 combines with J gene TRBJ2-1; TRBD2 agrees at 9 bases. Germline assignment: CDR1 DFQATT and CDR2 SNEGSKA (reference sequence). The trim removed 6 bases at V and 9 bases at J, leaving 12 bases unmatched. The CDR3 has 14 amino acids. The CDR3 reads CSAPPGLARGEQFF. The CDR3, as DNA: TGCAGTGCGCCACCGGGACTAGCTCGTGGTGAGCAGTTCTTC.

The chain has TRBV30 and TRBJ1-5; no clear D gene. This CDR3 has 14 residues. Germline V gene sequence: CDR1 GTSNPN, CDR2 SVGIG (reference sequence). V was shortened by 5 bases and J by 3 bases, with 14 bases between the two germline ends. CDR3 protein: CAWSPGLINQPQHF. CDR3 in DNA: TGTGCCTGGTCCCCCGGCTTAATCAATCAGCCCCAGCATTTT. The variable domain in full, with the rest retrieved from reference TRBV30 and TRBJ1-5, is SQTIHQWPATLVQPVGSPLSLECTVEGTSNPNLYWYRQAAGRGLQLLFYSVGIGQISSEVPQNLSASRPQDRQFILSSKKLLLSDSGFYLCAWSPGLINQPQHFGDGTRLSIL.

This clonotype showed up many times. The chain carries TRBV4-3 and TRBJ2-3; perhaps TRBD1 as D (5 bases). Germline V gene lookup returns CDR1 LGHNA and CDR2 YSLEER. The CDR3 extends over 15 amino acids. V lost 1 base and J lost 3, with 11 bases in between. CDR3 region: CASSQGPTATDTQYF. The CDR3 nucleotides are TGCGCCAGCAGCCAAGGGCCGACAGCGACAGATACGCAGTATTTT.

The chain carries TRBV15 and TRBJ1-3; perhaps TRBD1 as D (5 bases). Germline CDR1 reads LNHNV; CDR2 reads YYDKDF (reference sequence). The V end lost 4 bases, the J end lost 6 bases, and 19 bases lay between the germline ends. CDR3 length equals 16 residues. CDR3 residues: CATSIHIGDYENTIYF. The CDR3 DNA is TGTGCCACCAGCATACATATAGGGGATTATGAAAACACCATATATTTT.

Of note for this clonotype: A read error may be the cause here, since a much bigger clone is one base away. This chain links TRBV7-9 with TRBJ1-5; unclear D gene. The V gene lost 3 bases and the J gene lost 5 bases, with 11 bases spanning the gap. Germline values: CDR1 SEHNR, CDR2 FQNEAQ (reference sequence). The CDR3 loop spans 14 amino acids. The CDR3 sequence is CASSFSTNDQPQHF. In nucleotides, the CDR3 is TGTGCCAGCAGCTTTTCGACCAATGATCAGCCCCAGCATTTT.

With regard to this clonotype: This clone may be a read error of a much larger clone one base away. The chain employs TRBV5-1 and TRBJ2-3, with D unresolved. V shed 1 base and J shed 4 bases, with 19 bases lying between them. CDR3 length: 17 residues. The germline V gene encodes CDR1 SGHRS and CDR2 YFSETQ. The CDR3: CASSLYPGKGWSDTQYF. In DNA form, the CDR3 reads TGCGCCAGCAGCTTGTATCCGGGTAAGGGATGGTCAGATACGCAGTATTTT.

This clonotype was counted a few times. The chain carries TRBV20-1 and TRBJ2-5; TRBD2 agrees at 9 bases. CDR1 and CDR2 from the germline V gene are DFQATT and SNEGSKA (reference sequence). V was pared by 6 bases and J by 4 bases, with 12 bases of the junction left unmatched. The CDR3 totals 15 residues. CDR3 DNA sequence: TGCAGTGCCCCAGCCCTACTAGCGGGTACAGAGACCCAGTACTTC. Amino acids: CSAPALLAGTETQYF.

The chain couples TRBV4-1 to TRBJ2-2; 7 positions match TRBD1. With 1 base clipped from V and 1 base from J, the junction kept 6 bases outside the gene matches. This CDR3 comprises 17 residues. Germline V lookup: CDR1 MGHRA, CDR2 YSYEKL. CDR3 in amino acids: CASSQGQGQLNTGELFF. The CDR3 region has the DNA TGCGCCAGCAGCCAAGGACAGGGACAGCTGAACACCGGGGAGCTGTTTTTT.

This clonotype was counted many times. The chain uses TRBV6-2 or TRBV6-3 and TRBJ1-1, with TRBD1 matching 7 bases. Germline assignment: CDR1 MNHEY and CDR2 SVGEGT. V shed 2 bases and J 5 bases; nucleotides not matched to a gene: 5. The CDR3 totals 14 residues. In DNA form, the CDR3 reads TGTGCCAGCAGTTACCGGGACAGTCTTACTGAAGCTTTCTTT. Protein sequence: CASSYRDSLTEAFF.

The chain joins TRBV28 to TRBJ2-6; D uncertain. Trimming pared 7 bases from V and 0 bases from J, leaving 13 bases between. This CDR3 region has 16 residues. Germline V gives CDR1 MDHEN, CDR2 SYDVKM. The CDR3 is CASTLRRYSGANVLTF. The CDR3 nucleotides are TGTGCCAGCACCTTGAGGCGGTACTCTGGGGCCAACGTCCTGACTTTC.

This sequence joins TRBV2 and TRBJ2-7; D unclear. The CDR3 loop spans 10 amino acids. Trimming left V 6 bases short and J 5 bases short, with 5 bases between. CDR1 is SNHLY and CDR2 is FYNNEI in the germline V gene. CDR3 bases: TGTGCCAGCAGCGGTCACGAGCAGTACTTC. The encoded protein is CASSGHEQYF.

This clonotype was seen a handful of times. The chain uses TRBV2 and TRBJ2-3; D possibly corresponds to TRBD2 (5 bases). CDR1 and CDR2 from the germline V gene are SNHLY and FYNNEI. The CDR3 extends over 13 amino acids. V lost 7 bases to trimming and J lost 1 base, with 9 bases between them. In nucleotides, the CDR3 is TGTGCCAGCACCCGTAGCGGCACAGATACGCAGTATTTT. Its protein product is CASTRSGTDTQYF.

This clonotype appeared a few times. The chain couples TRBV28 to TRBJ2-1; no firm D call. In germline, CDR1 is MDHEN, CDR2 SYDVKM. The CDR3 spans 14 residues. Trimming left V 7 bases short and J 0 bases short, with 10 bases between. The CDR3 protein is CASTRYSSYNEQFF. In DNA form, the CDR3 reads TGTGCCAGCACCCGCTATAGCTCCTACAATGAGCAGTTCTTC.

CDR3 protein: CASSAVLDNSPLHF. CDR3 DNA: TGTGCCAGCTCGGCCGTCCTCGATAATTCACCCCTCCACTTT. This sequence joins TRBV28 and TRBJ1-6; D is unresolved. The V end was cut by 8 bases, the J end by 5 bases, with 13 bases between. The germline V gene has CDR1 MDHEN and CDR2 SYDVKM. This CDR3 has 14 residues.

The CDR3 here is CASSTGLAGGPVGEQYF. The CDR3 nucleotides are TGTGCCAGCTCCACGGGACTAGCGGGAGGGCCTGTTGGCGAGCAGTACTTC. The V and J genes are TRBV11-2 and TRBJ2-7, with 16 nucleotides matching TRBD2. The ends lost 8 bases at V and 6 bases at J; junction bases unmatched: 13. CDR1 is SGHAT and CDR2 is FQNNGV in the germline V gene. The CDR3 extends over 17 amino acids.

This clonotype was found many times. The V gene is TRBV2, the J gene TRBJ1-1; no firm D call. V lost 3 bases and J 1 base, leaving 9 bases between the germline ends. CDR1 SNHLY and CDR2 FYNNEI come from the germline V gene. The CDR3 has 14 residues. DNA for the CDR3: TGTGCCAGCAGTGATGCTAGCGAGAACACTGAAGCTTTCTTT. It encodes CASSDASENTEAFF.

This clonotype has a count of ten or more. This chain uses TRBV6-2 or TRBV6-3 with TRBJ2-1, with D possibly being TRBD1 (5 bases). The CDR3 is 14 residues long. V shed 2 bases and J shed 0 bases, with 5 bases lying between them. Germline lookup yields CDR1 MNHEY and CDR2 SVGEGT. The CDR3 DNA reads TGTGCCAGCAGTTACGACAGCTCCTACAATGAGCAGTTCTTC. Translation: CASSYDSSYNEQFF.

Ten or more counts support this clonotype. V usage is TRBV20-1 and J usage is TRBJ1-1; D possibly corresponds to TRBD1 (5 bases). V shed 3 bases and J shed 4 bases, with 12 bases lying between them. Germline-derived CDR1 and CDR2 are DFQATT and SNEGSKA (reference sequence). The CDR3 extends over 13 amino acids. CDR3 region: CSARGRGGTEAFF. CDR3 nucleotide sequence: TGCAGTGCTAGGGGTAGGGGAGGCACTGAAGCTTTCTTT.

The chain carries TRBV6-6 and TRBJ1-1; TRBD1 might be the D (5 bases). V was pared by 0 bases and J by 0 bases, with 20 bases between. The CDR3 is 19 amino acids. Germline V gene sequence: CDR1 MNHNY, CDR2 SVGAGI (reference sequence). CDR3 protein: CASSYSPYDSDTMNTEAFF. The CDR3 nucleotides read TGTGCCAGCAGTTACTCTCCGTACGACAGCGACACCATGAACACTGAAGCTTTCTTT.

This clonotype was seen ten or more times. The chain is built from TRBV12-3 or TRBV12-4 and TRBJ2-1; 13 bases fit TRBD2. The CDR3 runs 21 residues. The trim removed 3 bases at V and 4 bases at J, leaving 18 bases unmatched. The CDR3 nucleotides are TGTGCCAGCAGTTTCTTAGGTAGAGGACTAGCGGGAGAGGGGCGGTACAATGAGCAGTTCTTC. This sequence encodes CASSFLGRGLAGEGRYNEQFF.

This chain joins TRBV7-2 and TRBJ2-2, with 8 bases lining up with TRBD2. Germline values: CDR1 SGHTA, CDR2 FQGNSA. V dropped 4 bases and J dropped 3; count of bases not matched to a gene: 10. The length of the CDR3 is 17 residues. CDR3 residues: CASSSRRAGEYTGELFF. The CDR3 region has the DNA TGTGCCAGCAGCTCACGACGAGCGGGAGAGTACACCGGGGAGCTGTTTTTT.